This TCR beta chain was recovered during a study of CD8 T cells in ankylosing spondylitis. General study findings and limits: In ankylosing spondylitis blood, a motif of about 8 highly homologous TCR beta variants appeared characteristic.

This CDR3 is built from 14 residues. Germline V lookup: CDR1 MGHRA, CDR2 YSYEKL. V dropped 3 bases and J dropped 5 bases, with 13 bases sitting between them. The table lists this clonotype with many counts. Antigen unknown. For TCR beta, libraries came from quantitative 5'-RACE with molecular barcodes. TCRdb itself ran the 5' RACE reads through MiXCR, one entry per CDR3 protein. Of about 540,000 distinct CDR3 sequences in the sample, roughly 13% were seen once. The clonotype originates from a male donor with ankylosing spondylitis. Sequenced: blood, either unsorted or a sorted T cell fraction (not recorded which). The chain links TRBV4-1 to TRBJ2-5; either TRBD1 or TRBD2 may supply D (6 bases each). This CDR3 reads CASSHHGGGETQYF. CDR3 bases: TGCGCCAGCAGCCACCACGGAGGGGGGGAGACCCAGTACTTC.